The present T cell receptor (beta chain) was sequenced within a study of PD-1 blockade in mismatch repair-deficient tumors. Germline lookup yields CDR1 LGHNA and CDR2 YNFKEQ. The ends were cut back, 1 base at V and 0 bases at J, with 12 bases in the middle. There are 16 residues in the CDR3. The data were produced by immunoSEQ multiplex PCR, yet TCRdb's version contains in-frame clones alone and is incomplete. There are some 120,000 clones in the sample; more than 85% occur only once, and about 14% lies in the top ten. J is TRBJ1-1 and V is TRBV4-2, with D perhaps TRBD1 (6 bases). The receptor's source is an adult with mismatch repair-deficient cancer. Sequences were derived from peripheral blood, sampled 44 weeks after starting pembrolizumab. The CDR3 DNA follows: TGTGCCAGCAGCCAAGGGCCGGGGGCGATGAACACTGAAGCTTTCTTT. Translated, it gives CASSQGPGAMNTEAFF.